This TCR beta chain appears in the sequencing data of a study of T cells in Graves' hyperthyroidism and ophthalmopathy. Amplification targeted TCR beta CDR3 regions from RNA transcripts. The primer set for the first-round RT-PCR of the TCR CDR3 was HTBI. TCRdb redid the calling of the multiplex PCR reads with MiXCR, one entry per CDR3 protein. This sample has 30,000 to 40,000 distinct CDR3 sequences, with around 53% found just once. V gave up 0 bases and J gave up 6 bases, with 10 bases separating them. The CDR3 runs to 14 residues. Germline CDR1 SGHNT, CDR2 YYREEE (reference sequence). This clonotype was recorded at least ten times.

This receptor was identified in a man aged 35-49 years with Graves' ophthalmopathy. The sequenced sample consisted of blood. The V gene is TRBV5-4, the J gene TRBJ2-1; D tentatively reads TRBD1 or TRBD2 (5 bases each). The CDR3, as DNA: TGTGCCAGCAGCTTGGGGCAGGGAGTCAATGAGCAGTTCTTC. Translation: CASSLGQGVNEQFF.